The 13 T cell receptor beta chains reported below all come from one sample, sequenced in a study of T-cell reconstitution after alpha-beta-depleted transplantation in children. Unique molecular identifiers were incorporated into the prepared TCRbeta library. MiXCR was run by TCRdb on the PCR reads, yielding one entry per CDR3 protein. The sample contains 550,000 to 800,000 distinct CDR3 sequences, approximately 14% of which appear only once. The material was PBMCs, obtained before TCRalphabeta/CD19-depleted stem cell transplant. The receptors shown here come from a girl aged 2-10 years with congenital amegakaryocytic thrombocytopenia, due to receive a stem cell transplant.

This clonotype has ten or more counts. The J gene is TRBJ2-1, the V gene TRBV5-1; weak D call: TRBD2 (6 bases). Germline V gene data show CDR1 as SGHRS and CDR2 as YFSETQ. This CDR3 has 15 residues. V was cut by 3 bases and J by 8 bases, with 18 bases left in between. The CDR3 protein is CASSSAGLKGYEQFF. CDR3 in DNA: TGCGCCAGCAGCTCTGCTGGACTAAAGGGCTATGAGCAGTTCTTC.

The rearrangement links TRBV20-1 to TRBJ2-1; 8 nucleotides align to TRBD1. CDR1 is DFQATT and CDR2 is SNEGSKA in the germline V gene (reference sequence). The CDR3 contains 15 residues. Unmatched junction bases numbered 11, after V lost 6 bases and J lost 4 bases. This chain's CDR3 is CSAIGQGALYNEQFF. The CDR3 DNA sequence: TGCAGTGCAATAGGCCAGGGGGCGTTGTACAATGAGCAGTTCTTC.

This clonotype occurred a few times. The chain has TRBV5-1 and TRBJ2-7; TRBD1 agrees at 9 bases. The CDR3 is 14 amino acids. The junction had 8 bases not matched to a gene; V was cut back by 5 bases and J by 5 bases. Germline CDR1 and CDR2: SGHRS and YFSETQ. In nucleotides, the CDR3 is TGCGCCAGCAGAACGGGACAGGGAATCGACGAGCAGTACTTC. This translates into CASRTGQGIDEQYF.

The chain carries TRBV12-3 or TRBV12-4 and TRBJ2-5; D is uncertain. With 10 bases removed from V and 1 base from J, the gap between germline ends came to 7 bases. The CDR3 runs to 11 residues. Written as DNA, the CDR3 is TGTGCCACGAGCCTCCAAGAGACCCAGTACTTC. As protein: CATSLQETQYF.

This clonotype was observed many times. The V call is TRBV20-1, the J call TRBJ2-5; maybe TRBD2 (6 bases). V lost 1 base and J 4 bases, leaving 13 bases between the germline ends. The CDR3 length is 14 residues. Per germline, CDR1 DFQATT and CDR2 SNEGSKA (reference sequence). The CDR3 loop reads CSARALASVETQYF. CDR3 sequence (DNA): TGCAGTGCTAGAGCACTTGCTAGCGTAGAGACCCAGTACTTC.

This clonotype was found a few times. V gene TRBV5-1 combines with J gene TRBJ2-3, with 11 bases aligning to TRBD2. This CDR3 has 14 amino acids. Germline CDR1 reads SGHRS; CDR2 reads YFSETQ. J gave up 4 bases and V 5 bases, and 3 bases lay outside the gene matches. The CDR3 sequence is CASRLAGEADTQYF. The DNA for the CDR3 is TGCGCCAGCAGACTAGCGGGAGAAGCAGATACGCAGTATTTT.

The CDR3 reads CASSSYPDTEAFF. In DNA, the CDR3 is TGTGCCAGCAGTTCCTATCCCGACACTGAAGCTTTCTTT. The chain is built from TRBV12-3 or TRBV12-4 and TRBJ1-1; no clear D gene. V lost 4 bases and J lost 3, with 9 bases in between. This CDR3 has 13 amino acids.

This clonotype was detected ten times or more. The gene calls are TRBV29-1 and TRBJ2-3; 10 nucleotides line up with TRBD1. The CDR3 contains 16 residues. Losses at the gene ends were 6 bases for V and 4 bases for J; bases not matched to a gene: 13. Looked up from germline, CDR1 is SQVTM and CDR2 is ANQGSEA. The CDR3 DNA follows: TGCAGCGTCGAACGACCGGGACAGGGGAGGCCAGATACGCAGTATTTT. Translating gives CSVERPGQGRPDTQYF.

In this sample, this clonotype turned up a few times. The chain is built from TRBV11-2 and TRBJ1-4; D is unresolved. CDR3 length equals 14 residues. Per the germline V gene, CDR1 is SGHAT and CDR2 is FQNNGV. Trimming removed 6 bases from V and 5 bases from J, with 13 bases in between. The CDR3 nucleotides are TGTGCCAGCAGTAGACCCATCTCGAATGAAAAACTGTTTTTT. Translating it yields CASSRPISNEKLFF.

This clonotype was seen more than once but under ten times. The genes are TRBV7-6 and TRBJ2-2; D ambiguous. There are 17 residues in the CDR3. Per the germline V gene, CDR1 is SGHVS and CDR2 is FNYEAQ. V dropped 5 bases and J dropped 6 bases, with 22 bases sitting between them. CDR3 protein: CASSPRVAAREPGELFF. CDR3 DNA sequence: TGTGCCAGCAGCCCTCGGGTGGCAGCGCGAGAGCCCGGGGAGCTGTTTTTT.

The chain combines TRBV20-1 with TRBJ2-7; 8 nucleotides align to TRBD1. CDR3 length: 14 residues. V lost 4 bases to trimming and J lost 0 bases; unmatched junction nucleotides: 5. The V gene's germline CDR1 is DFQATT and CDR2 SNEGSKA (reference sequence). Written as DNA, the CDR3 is TGCAGTGCTAAGGGGACAGGTCCCTCCTACGAGCAGTACTTC. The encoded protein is CSAKGTGPSYEQYF.

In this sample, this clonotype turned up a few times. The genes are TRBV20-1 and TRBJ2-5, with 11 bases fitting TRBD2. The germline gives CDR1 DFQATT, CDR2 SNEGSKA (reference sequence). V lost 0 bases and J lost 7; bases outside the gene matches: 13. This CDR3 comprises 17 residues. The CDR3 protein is CSARDGLAGGAAGTQYF. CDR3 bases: TGCAGTGCTAGAGATGGTCTAGCGGGAGGCGCTGCAGGGACCCAGTACTTC.

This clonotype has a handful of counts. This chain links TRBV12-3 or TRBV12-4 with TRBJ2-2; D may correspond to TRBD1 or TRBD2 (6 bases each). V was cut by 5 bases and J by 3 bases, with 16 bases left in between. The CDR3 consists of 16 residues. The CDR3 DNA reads TGTGCCAGCAGTCCCCTCGCAGGGGAGGACACCGGGGAGCTGTTTTTT. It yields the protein CASSPLAGEDTGELFF.